This TCR beta chain was identified in a study of blood T cell repertoires in COVID-19 (TCRdb year 2020). In terms of the full investigation: The collaborator samples originated in the United States, Italy and Spain and spanned the acute and convalescent phases of COVID-19. Samples came from the ongoing ImmuneRACE study (first 160 participants) plus 1,254 subjects from 6 global collaborators. The prospective study material was composed of cDNA or gDNA derived from T cells, B-cell-depleted T cells, or PBMCs. Subjects who had been exposed to COVID-19, were actively infected with it, or had recovered from it provided the deeply sampled blood TCRbeta repertoires that made up the dataset. HLA class I and class II types, where available, came from metadata supplied by the sample provider rather than from assay-based typing. The repertoires were made available in a free public database intended to serve as a resource for research on the immune response to SARS-CoV-2. Sample metadata almost always included a de-identified subject ID, COVID-19 status, age in years and sex.

Taken from cysteine to phenylalanine, the CDR3 has 15 residues. The entry retains the CDR3 DNA only, 45 bases that are in frame from base 1. CDR1 and CDR2 (SGHNT, YYREEE) derive from the germline V gene (reference sequence). The junction carries 14 bases between V and J, which are trimmed by 0 bases and 4 bases respectively. TCRbeta CDR3 regions were amplified from genomic DNA by means of the immunoSEQ Assay, a bias-controlled multiplex PCR. The authors' analysis ran thus. Nucleated cell counts per sample were estimated from amplification of reference gene primers within the assay. To quantify the absolute abundance of each unique TCRbeta CDR3 rearrangement, sequence reads were collapsed and filtered. For each sample, productive Simpson clonality was calculated as the square root of Simpson's diversity index over productive rearrangements. The source is immuneACCESS, and TCRdb retained only in-frame sequences with V and J called. Part of the clones is not carried over; for the studies checked, unresolved V genes explain less than half of this, and the remainder is unexplained. The V and J calls and clone size were taken over from that table, and D and trimming were inferred from the DNA. The sample table contains 300,000 to 350,000 clones; only one count was recorded for 80% to 90% of them. The ten largest clonotypes hold about 5% of the sample.

Participants in the prospective study were aged about 18 to 90 years, lived in 24 United States geographic areas, and enrolled through a virtual design. In the prospective study, cohorts were assigned on the basis of participant-reported clinical history obtained from a screening survey and a study questionnaire. Recovered participants in ImmuneRACE Cohort 3 were defined as having two consecutive negative NP/OP PCR tests, clearance from a healthcare professional, or resolution of symptoms. In the prospective study, whole blood, serum and a nasopharyngeal or oropharyngeal swab were collected from each participant by mobile phlebotomists. Prospective study participants could optionally give additional blood draws and questionnaires over a roughly 2-month period. Before DNA extraction, prospective study blood samples were shipped either frozen or at room temperature. In regard to this clone: It has no known antigen specificity. There are no base qualities to consult, and no much larger clone falls within one base.

What the authors observed across the whole study: The amount of clinical and demographic metadata varied by source and participant and was provided uncurated.

The receptor chain draws on TRBV5-4 and TRBJ2-7, with a weak D call of TRBD2 (5 bases match). The source of this sequence is a man aged 25-40 years who had recovered from COVID-19. Sequenced material: PBMCs or T cells enriched from blood (not recorded which). The DNA sequence reads TGTGCCAGCAGCTTGGAAGGTCGCCGGGGATACGAGCAGTACTTC. Its protein is CASSLEGRRGYEQYF.